This is a list of T cell receptor beta chains from one sample in a study of blood T cell repertoires in COVID-19. This table comes from immunoSEQ multiplex PCR, and its TCRdb copy is limited to in-frame clones, with some not included. The sample yields over 200,000 clones, around 90% seen once. Material: PBMCs or T cells enriched from blood (not recorded which). These receptors all come from a man aged 25 to 40 who had recovered from COVID-19. Both conserved end residues are part of each CDR3. A D gene is named only where the DNA matches it firmly. Rows give clone size only sometimes, using once, few, many, or a class for an expanded clone.

v_call: TRBV3-1/TRBV3-2; d_call: .; clone_size: .; j_call: TRBJ1-1; cdr3_aa: CASSPSYTEAFF; cdr3_nt: TGTGCCAGCAGCCCGAGCTACACTGAAGCTTTCTTT
v_call: TRBV19; d_call: TRBD1; clone_size: .; j_call: TRBJ1-3; cdr3_aa: CASMDRQLGNTIYF; cdr3_nt: TGTGCCAGTATGGACAGGCAGCTGGGAAACACCATATATTTT
v_call: TRBV4-2; d_call: TRBD1; clone_size: .; j_call: TRBJ2-3; cdr3_aa: CASSRRDRGSTDTQYF; cdr3_nt: TGTGCCAGCAGCCGCCGGGACAGGGGGAGCACAGATACGCAGTATTTT
v_call: TRBV11-3; d_call: .; clone_size: .; j_call: TRBJ2-1; cdr3_aa: CASSLVMERAVRDEQFF; cdr3_nt: TGTGCCAGCAGCTTAGTTATGGAGCGGGCAGTTAGGGATGAGCAGTTCTTC
v_call: TRBV4-2; d_call: .; clone_size: .; j_call: TRBJ2-3; cdr3_aa: CASSQENTRVWADTQYF; cdr3_nt: TGTGCCAGCAGCCAAGAGAATACGAGGGTTTGGGCAGATACGCAGTATTTT
v_call: TRBV19; d_call: .; clone_size: .; j_call: TRBJ2-7; cdr3_aa: CASSTHETGPYEQYF; cdr3_nt: TGTGCCAGTAGTACCCACGAGACAGGCCCCTACGAGCAGTACTTC
v_call: TRBV30; d_call: .; clone_size: .; j_call: TRBJ1-2; cdr3_aa: CAWTPTPRGGYTF; cdr3_nt: TGTGCCTGGACTCCTACGCCCAGGGGCGGCTACACCTTC
v_call: TRBV19; d_call: .; clone_size: .; j_call: TRBJ1-2; cdr3_aa: CASSILGRMGGYTF; cdr3_nt: TGTGCCAGTAGTATTTTGGGCAGGATGGGTGGCTACACCTTC
v_call: TRBV6-5; d_call: TRBD1; clone_size: .; j_call: TRBJ1-5; cdr3_aa: CASSYSQGQNQPQHF; cdr3_nt: TGTGCCAGCAGTTACTCACAGGGGCAAAATCAGCCCCAGCATTTT
v_call: TRBV2; d_call: TRBD1; clone_size: .; j_call: TRBJ2-5; cdr3_aa: CASRGLLQGAGETQYF; cdr3_nt: TGTGCCAGCAGAGGACTTTTACAGGGGGCAGGGGAGACCCAGTACTTC
v_call: TRBV5-1; d_call: .; clone_size: .; j_call: TRBJ2-7; cdr3_aa: CASSTGNYEQYF; cdr3_nt: TGCGCCAGCAGCACCGGGAACTACGAGCAGTACTTC
v_call: TRBV28; d_call: .; clone_size: .; j_call: TRBJ2-4; cdr3_aa: CASLSTGGRKNIQYF; cdr3_nt: TGTGCCTCCCTGTCGACCGGGGGACGGAAAAACATTCAGTACTTC
v_call: TRBV10-3; d_call: TRBD1; clone_size: .; j_call: TRBJ2-7; cdr3_aa: CAIGPDRDEQYF; cdr3_nt: TGTGCCATCGGTCCGGACAGGGACGAGCAGTACTTC
v_call: TRBV28; d_call: .; clone_size: .; j_call: TRBJ1-2; cdr3_aa: CASTGSPDYGYTF; cdr3_nt: TGTGCCAGCACGGGATCCCCTGACTATGGCTACACCTTC
v_call: TRBV27; d_call: TRBD1; clone_size: .; j_call: TRBJ1-1; cdr3_aa: CASSSDRRNTEAFF; cdr3_nt: TGTGCCAGCAGTTCGGACAGGAGGAACACTGAAGCTTTCTTT
v_call: TRBV12-3/TRBV12-4; d_call: TRBD1; clone_size: few; j_call: TRBJ2-7; cdr3_aa: CASSFGTGNEQYF; cdr3_nt: TGTGCCAGCAGTTTCGGGACAGGGAACGAGCAGTACTTC